One T cell receptor (beta chain) is described in this entry. Its antigen has not been determined. The CDR3 covers 16 residues, taking in both the cysteine and the phenylalanine. The record lacks a DNA sequence. Reading the germline V gene gives CDR1 MDHEN and CDR2 SYDVKM. The sample is drawn from a study of monozygotic twins with inflammatory bowel disease (dated by TCRdb to the late 2010s). Background on the whole study: A total of some 30 monozygotic twin pairs were included in the full study, comprising nine German pairs (four IBD-concordant, five IBD-discordant) and 19 IBD-discordant Danish pairs. The search for disease-associated traits relied mainly on comparing IBD patients with their genetically identical healthy co-twins within discordant pairs. Each individual had, on average, about 151 000 unique TCRalpha sequences and 181 000 unique TCRbeta sequences available for analysis. Broad study findings and their caveats: The results gave no support for a single strong signal or clonotype linked to IBD. Distinction between different T cell subtypes could not be achieved in the analysis. TCRbeta repertoire diversity, by inverse Simpson index, was decreased in IBD patients compared with their healthy co-twins. No difference in repertoire similarity was observed between concordant and discordant twins, possibly owing to limited statistical power. IBD patients shared fewer clonotypes with other individuals than healthy twins did, most markedly in patients showing signs of disease activity. Differing immunosuppressive treatments among patients may have added background noise and inter-individual variability to the repertoires.

Library prep was done by 5' RACE. The input for every TCR library was around 4,000 ng of total RNA. cDNA was synthesized with SMARTScribe reverse transcriptase in eight separate reactions per sample. Unique molecular identifiers containing a 6-nucleotide sample barcode were introduced through template switching during cDNA synthesis. TCRalpha and TCRbeta cDNA was amplified in two nested PCRs of roughly 16 and 10 cycles, and bead purification was carried out after each PCR. Before amplification, the cDNA was treated with uracil DNA-glycosylase and purified using the QIAquick PCR purification kit. The second PCR added Illumina TruSeq-compatible adapters along with sample-specific barcodes. TapeStation and Qubit were used to check library quality and concentration, and 4.5 to 5 ng of each library was pooled. Pooled libraries were sequenced on an Illumina HiSeq2500 single-index Rapid Run with 2 x 100 bp reads and custom sequencing primers. The authors' pipeline ran thus. PCR and sequencing errors were corrected by UMI-based consensus assembly using MiGEC version 1.2.6. MiXCR version 2.1.1 handled V(D)J alignment, clonotype assembly and CDR3 extraction. To normalise gene usage, clonotype sharing and MAIT/NKT TCR abundance, the top 1000, 10 000 and 20 000 clonotypes in each sample were analysed. After downsampling to 27 000 UMIs, diversity was calculated as the inverse Simpson index using the vegan R package. Paired Mann-Whitney U tests were applied to discordant twin pairs, with Benjamini-Hochberg correction for multiple testing. TCRdb reprocessed the reads, so every CDR3 protein sequence counts as one entry and DNA is not shown. The V and J calls were not made by the authors but by TCRdb's processing. This sample's table has entries for over 200,000 distinct CDR3 sequences. The ten largest clones represent less than 9% of the sample.

From each donor, a roughly 2.3 ml peripheral blood sample was collected into PAXgene tubes and stored at -80 degrees C. Without T cell sorting, total RNA was isolated from whole blood using the PAXgene blood miRNA kit on an automated QIAcube. Peripheral blood from monozygotic twin pairs concordant or discordant for inflammatory bowel disease was subjected to deep TCRalpha and TCRbeta repertoire profiling with unique molecular barcoding. For every twin pair, smoking habits were documented, and each individual was categorised as a current, former or never smoker. The sequenced sample consisted of blood. The sequence was collected from a human donor with ulcerative colitis or Crohn's disease, or a healthy co-twin of an affected twin (not recorded which). The rearranged segments are TRBV28 and TRBJ1-5; TCRdb proposes TRBD1, but this gene call is untestable without DNA. The CDR3 region has the sequence CASSSTLTGQNQPQHF. Joined to the reference TRBV28 and TRBJ1-5 proteins, this CDR3 gives the full variable domain: DVKVTQSSRYLVKRTGEKVFLECVQDMDHENMFWYRQDPGLGLRLIYFSYDVKMKEKGDIPEGYSVSREKKERFSLILESASTNQTSMYLCASSSTLTGQNQPQHFGDGTRLSIL.